The clone carrying this T cell receptor (beta chain) was found many times. The antigen is not known. This record belongs to a study of T cells after yellow fever vaccination. Study overall: Fractions of low cell number were prepared using SMART-Seq v4 Ultra Low Input.

Findings of the study overall: Most clones from primary vaccination were detected again post-booster (96% CD4, more than 85% CD8). Researchers noted that a small share of clonotypes showed up in both CD4 and CD8 compartments.

The germline V and J ends were trimmed by 0 bases and 1 base, with 6 bases remaining between them. CDR1 LGHNA and CDR2 YSLEER come from the germline V gene. The CDR3 length is 14 residues. TCR cDNA was made by 5'RACE template switching, adding a universal primer site and UMIs. TCRdb redid the calling of the 5' RACE reads with MiXCR, one entry per CDR3 protein. The sample lists hundreds of thousands of distinct CDR3 sequences, approximately 3.9% occurring once. The genes are TRBV4-3 and TRBJ1-1; D not resolved. The TCR was taken from a man aged 18-30 years who received the YFV17D yellow fever vaccine. The sequencing here drew on PBMCs, taken on the day of the yellow fever booster vaccination. CDR3 in DNA: TGCGCCAGCAGCCAAGAAGCCGGGAACACTGAAGCTTTCTTT. It is translated as CASSQEAGNTEAFF.